The clone carrying this T cell receptor beta chain has at least ten counts. Its target is not known. The sample originates from a study of response to subunit inactivated influenza vaccine. General study results and limits: There was a suggestion from the authors that each seasonal influenza vaccination recruits few new T cells.

From the RT-PCR reads, TCRdb called clonotypes with MiXCR, one entry per CDR3 protein. The table has approximately 230,000 distinct CDR3 sequences, roughly an eighth seen once. The clonotype originates from a man in his fifties who received an inactivated influenza vaccine. The sequenced sample was non-naive T cells sorted from PBMCs, obtained about 14 days before vaccination.

CDR3 amino acids: CAISETQYNEQFF. As DNA, the CDR3 is TGTGCCATCAGTGAGACGCAGTACAATGAGCAGTTCTTC. This sequence joins TRBV10-3 and TRBJ2-1; D ambiguous. Trimming left V 2 bases short and J 4 bases short, with 6 bases between. Germline loops: CDR1 ENHRY, CDR2 SYGVKD. The CDR3 spans 13 residues.